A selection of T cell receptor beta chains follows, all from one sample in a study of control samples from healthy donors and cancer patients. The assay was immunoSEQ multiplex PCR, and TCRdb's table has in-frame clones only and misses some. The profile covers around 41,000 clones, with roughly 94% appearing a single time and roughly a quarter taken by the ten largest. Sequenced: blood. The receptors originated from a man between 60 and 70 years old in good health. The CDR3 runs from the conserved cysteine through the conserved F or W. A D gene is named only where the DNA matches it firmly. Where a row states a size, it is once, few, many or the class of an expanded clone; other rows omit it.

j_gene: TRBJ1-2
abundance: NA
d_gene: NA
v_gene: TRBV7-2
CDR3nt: TGTGCCAGCAGAAGCCGGGACACCCGCCACTATGGCTACACCTTC
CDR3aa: CASRSRDTRHYGYTF

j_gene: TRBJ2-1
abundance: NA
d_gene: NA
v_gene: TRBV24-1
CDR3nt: TGTGCCACCAGGGCTAGGTTAGGCTCCTACAATGAGCAGTTCTTC
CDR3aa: CATRARLGSYNEQFF

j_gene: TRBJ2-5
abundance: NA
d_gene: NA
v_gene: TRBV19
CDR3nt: TGTGCCAGTAGGGGGAGTCTAGCAAACGAGGAGACCCAGTACTTC
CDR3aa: CASRGSLANEETQYF

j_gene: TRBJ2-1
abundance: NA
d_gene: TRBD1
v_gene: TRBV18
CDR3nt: TGTGCCAGCTCACGGGATTGGGGACAGGGCCGAAATGAGCAGTTCTTC
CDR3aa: CASSRDWGQGRNEQFF

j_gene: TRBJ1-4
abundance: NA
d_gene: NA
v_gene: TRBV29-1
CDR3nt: TGCAGCGTTGAGGGTAGCAGGCCGGATGAAAAACTGTTTTTT
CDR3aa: CSVEGSRPDEKLFF

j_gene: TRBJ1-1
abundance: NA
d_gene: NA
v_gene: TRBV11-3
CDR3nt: TGTGCCAGCAGCTGGGGACGATTAAACACTGAAGCTTTCTTT
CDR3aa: CASSWGRLNTEAFF

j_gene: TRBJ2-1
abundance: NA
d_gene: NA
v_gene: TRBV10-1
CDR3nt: TGCGCCAGCAGTGCGACCTCAGGGAGATACAATGAGCAGTTCTTC
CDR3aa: CASSATSGRYNEQFF

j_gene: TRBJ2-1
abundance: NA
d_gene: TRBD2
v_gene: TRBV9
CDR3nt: TGTGCCAGCAGCGCGGGACTAGCGACCTTCAATGAGCAGTTCTTC
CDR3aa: CASSAGLATFNEQFF

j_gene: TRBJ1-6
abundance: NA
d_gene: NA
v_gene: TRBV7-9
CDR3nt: TGTGCCAGCAGCCCAGGGGACATAACATCCTCCTATAATTCACCCCTCCACTTT
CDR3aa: CASSPGDITSSYNSPLHF

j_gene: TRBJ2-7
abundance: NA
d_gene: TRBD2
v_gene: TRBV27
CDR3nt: TGTGCCAGCAGTTTCCTCGGGGTAGCGGGAGTAGCTGGGGCCACCTACGAGCAGTACTTC
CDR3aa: CASSFLGVAGVAGATYEQYF

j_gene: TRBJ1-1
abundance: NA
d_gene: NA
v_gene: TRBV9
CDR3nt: TGTGCCAGCAGCGTCTTAACTAATGGGGGGGAAGCTTTCTTT
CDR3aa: CASSVLTNGGEAFF

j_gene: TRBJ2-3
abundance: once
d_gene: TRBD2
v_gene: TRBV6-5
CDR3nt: TGTGCCAGCGGGCGGGGGAGAACAGATACGCAGTATTTT
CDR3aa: CASGRGRTDTQYF

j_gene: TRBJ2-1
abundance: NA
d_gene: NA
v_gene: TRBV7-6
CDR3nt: TGTGCCAGCAGGGGGTACAATGAGCAGTTCTTC
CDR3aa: CASRGYNEQFF